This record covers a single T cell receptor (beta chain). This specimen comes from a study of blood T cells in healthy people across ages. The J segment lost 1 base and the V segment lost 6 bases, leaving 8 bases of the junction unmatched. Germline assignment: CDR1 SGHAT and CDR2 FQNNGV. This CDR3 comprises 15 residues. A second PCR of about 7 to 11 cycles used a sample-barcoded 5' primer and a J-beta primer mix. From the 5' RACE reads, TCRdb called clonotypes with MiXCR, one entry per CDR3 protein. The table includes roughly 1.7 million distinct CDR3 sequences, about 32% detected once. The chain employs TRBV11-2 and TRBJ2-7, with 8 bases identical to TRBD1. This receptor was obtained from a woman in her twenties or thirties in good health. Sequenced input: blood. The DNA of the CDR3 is TGTGCCAGCAGGGATACGGACAGGGCGTCCTACGAGCAGTACTTC. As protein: CASRDTDRASYEQYF. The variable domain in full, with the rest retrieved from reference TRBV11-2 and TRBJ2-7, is EAGVAQSPRYKIIEKRQSVAFWCNPISGHATLYWYQQILGQGPKLLIQFQNNGVVDDSQLPKDRFSAERLKGVDSTLKIQPAKLEDSAVYLCASRDTDRASYEQYFGPGTRLTVT.